The rows below give T cell receptor beta chains drawn from one sample of a study of long-term antiretroviral therapy in people with HIV. Generated by immunoSEQ multiplex PCR, the TCRdb table keeps only in-frame clones and is missing some. Among around 22,000 clones listed, 84% were seen once. Sequencing was performed on unsorted PBMCs, taken 0.1 years before starting antiretroviral therapy. The receptors come from a man between 18 and 35 years old with HIV. Both conserved end residues are part of each CDR3. Rows give clone size only sometimes, using once, few, many, or a class for an expanded clone.

V,J,size,CDR3
TRBV7-2,TRBJ2-5,NA,CASSLGTSLQETQYF
TRBV28,TRBJ2-3,NA,CASRTGTGDTDTQYF
TRBV30,TRBJ2-5,NA,CAWSGEVRQETQYF
TRBV6-1,TRBJ2-7,NA,CASSEETSGGAEQYF
TRBV7-2,TRBJ1-2,NA,CASSLDSSGYGYTF
TRBV11-2,TRBJ2-7,NA,CASSFYAWSDEQYF
TRBV2,TRBJ2-7,once,CASSPSAGGGYEQYF
TRBV7-9,TRBJ1-1,NA,CASSSRENTEAFF
TRBV15,TRBJ1-3,once,CATSREVSFSGNTIYF
TRBV15,TRBJ2-5,NA,CATSGGGARETQYF
TRBV27,TRBJ2-3,NA,CASSYAGFTDTQYF
TRBV6-5,TRBJ2-1,NA,CASSYGFGEQFF
TRBV18,TRBJ2-7,NA,CASSQSGSDYEQYF
TRBV4-1,TRBJ1-4,NA,CASSQLPFIATNEKLFF
TRBV27,TRBJ2-2,NA,CASALVYGELFF
TRBV30,TRBJ1-1,NA,CAWRPRGRLRDFF
TRBV19,TRBJ1-2,NA,CASSPFGQGFSGYTF
TRBV7-2,TRBJ2-7,NA,CASSLGGTDYEQYF
TRBV6-1,TRBJ1-4,NA,CGLWDGATNEKLFF
TRBV13,TRBJ2-7,NA,CASSLARTGLNYEQYF
TRBV11-2,TRBJ2-5,NA,CASSLIAGWGETQYF
TRBV5-1,TRBJ1-1,NA,CASSLDGTPNTEAFF
TRBV29-1,TRBJ1-3,NA,CSVGGHAGNTIYF
TRBV13,TRBJ2-3,NA,CASSLGLARVDTQYF
TRBV14,TRBJ1-2,few,CASSQEGYYGYTF
TRBV12-5,TRBJ1-1,NA,CASGLSHTEAFF
TRBV10-3,TRBJ1-2,NA,CAISMNKVETSYGYTF
TRBV7-8,TRBJ2-7,NA,CASSLVSSGSYEQYF
TRBV5-1,TRBJ1-5,NA,CASSLASNQPQHF
TRBV6-5,TRBJ2-7,once,CASSADNSYEQYF
TRBV7-9,TRBJ1-4,NA,CASSSGQGFEKLFF
TRBV4-2,TRBJ1-1,few,CASKPGENTEAFF
TRBV7-6,TRBJ2-1,NA,CASSPLTSGAYNEQFF
TRBV28,TRBJ2-1,NA,CASSFTQGSYNEQFF
TRBV30,TRBJ2-7,once,CAWKYSGAGAYEQYF
TRBV19,TRBJ1-5,NA,CAGGYRAPNQPQHF
TRBV7-2,TRBJ2-5,NA,CASSPGRDSLMIEETQYF
TRBV28,TRBJ2-2,NA,CASVLGGQGGELFF
TRBV5-6,TRBJ1-2,once,CASSLYAGGSGYTF
TRBV13,TRBJ2-1,NA,CASSLVTGSSYNEQFF
TRBV6-5,TRBJ1-1,NA,CASSISGVNTEAFF
TRBV30,TRBJ2-1,NA,CAWSPLGTEYNEQFF
TRBV11-2,TRBJ2-7,NA,CASSLARGPSYEQYF
TRBV5-1,TRBJ2-7,NA,CASSLTDGGAVRGYEQYF
TRBV27,TRBJ1-2,NA,CASGADYGYTF
TRBV5-4,TRBJ2-2,NA,CASSWTQGITGELFF
TRBV6-1,TRBJ1-3,NA,CASSDSPDSGNTIYF
TRBV25-1,TRBJ2-5,NA,CASIWTGTETQYF
TRBV11-2,TRBJ1-3,NA,CASSQLEGTAISGNTIYF
TRBV19,TRBJ1-1,NA,CASIQGIEAFF
TRBV5-1,TRBJ2-7,NA,CASSLAGTTDEQYF
TRBV19,TRBJ2-2,NA,CASSIGWRGPNTGELFF
TRBV11-2,TRBJ1-6,few,CASSAQQGTTYNSPLHF
TRBV13,TRBJ2-3,NA,CASSVKPGLDTQYF
TRBV4-2,TRBJ2-7,few,CASSQAFEQYF
TRBV6-6,TRBJ2-3,once,CASSQLRGTSTDTQYF
TRBV18,TRBJ2-7,once,CASSLPGQGRGGYEQYF
TRBV7-9,TRBJ2-1,NA,CASSSVSSGSHEQFF